This T cell receptor (beta chain) was captured in a study of OX40 agonist ivuxolimab in advanced cancers. This table comes from immunoSEQ multiplex PCR, and its TCRdb copy is limited to in-frame clones, with some not included. The data show around 15,000 clones, 80% to 95% seen once. General study findings and limits: Dosing at 0.1 to 3.0 mg/kg was accompanied by clonal expansion of CD4+ and CD8+ blood T cells by week 6.

In the case of this clone: No antigen is known for it.

The origin of this receptor is an adult with an advanced solid tumor such as melanoma, head and neck, liver or kidney cancer. Sequences were derived from CD4+ or CD8+ T cells sorted from blood, sampled in a trial of the OX40 agonist ivuxolimab.

CDR3: CASSLGQGADTQYF. CDR3 in DNA: TGTGCCAGCAGTCTTGGACAGGGTGCAGATACGCAGTATTTT. The V and J genes are TRBV6-5 and TRBJ2-3; TRBD1 matches at 8 bases. This CDR3 contains 14 residues. CDR1 is MNHEY and CDR2 is SVGAGI in the germline V gene. The V gene end was trimmed by 5 bases and the J gene end by 4 bases; junction bases not matched to a gene: 5.